The 5 T cell receptor beta chains presented below share a single source sample, sequenced in a study of blood T cell repertoires in COVID-19. Here immunoSEQ multiplex PCR was the method, and the copy in TCRdb shows in-frame clones only, minus some. Among around 260,000 clones, 80% to 85% were seen once, and the ten largest hold around 4%. The sequenced material came from peripheral blood. These receptors came from a man aged 55-75 years with acute or convalescent COVID-19.

This rearrangement joins TRBV3-1 (or the pseudogene TRBV3-2) to TRBJ1-2; D remains ambiguous. The ends were cut back, 1 base at V and 12 bases at J, with 12 bases in the middle. The CDR3 runs to 12 residues. Looked up from germline, CDR1 is LGHDT and CDR2 is YNNKEL (reference sequence). The CDR3 coding sequence is TGTGCCAGCAGCCAAGGGGGAGGTCCCCACACCTTC. Its translation is CASSQGGGPHTF.

The genes are TRBV5-6 and TRBJ2-2, with a tentative D call TRBD1 (6 bases). CDR1 SGHDT and CDR2 YYEEEE come from the germline V gene. There are 15 residues in the CDR3. Between the trimmed V and J ends, which lost 0 bases and 4 bases, there was a span of 10 bases. The chain's CDR3 is CASSLGGHTTGELFF. The CDR3 DNA reads as TGTGCCAGCAGCTTGGGGGGACACACCACCGGGGAGCTGTTTTTT.

The V and J genes are TRBV6-5 and TRBJ2-7, with D possibly matching TRBD1 (6 bases). CDR3 size: 14 residues. The germline V gene has CDR1 MNHEY and CDR2 SVGAGI. The V gene lost 6 bases and the J gene lost 3 bases, with 15 bases spanning the gap. CDR3 nucleotides: TGTGCCAGCAGAGATGGACAGAATCTCTACGAGCAGTACTTC. This gives the protein CASRDGQNLYEQYF.

This chain joins TRBV4-2 and TRBJ2-3; D uncertain. Trimming pared 0 bases from V and 2 bases from J, leaving 12 bases between. The CDR3 sequence is 16 residues long. Germline V gene data show CDR1 as LGHNA and CDR2 as YNFKEQ. Written as DNA, the CDR3 is TGTGCCAGCAGCCAAGATCCCTTCGGTTCCACAGATACGCAGTATTTT. Its protein product is CASSQDPFGSTDTQYF.

This clone came up once. The chain has TRBV2 and TRBJ1-5; TRBD1 matches 8 bases. The length of the CDR3 is 14 residues. The germline gives CDR1 SNHLY, CDR2 FYNNEI. V gave up 4 bases and J gave up 6 bases; unmatched junction bases: 5. CDR3: CASSAGGESQPQHF. DNA of the CDR3: TGTGCCAGCAGTGCAGGGGGCGAAAGTCAGCCCCAGCATTTT.